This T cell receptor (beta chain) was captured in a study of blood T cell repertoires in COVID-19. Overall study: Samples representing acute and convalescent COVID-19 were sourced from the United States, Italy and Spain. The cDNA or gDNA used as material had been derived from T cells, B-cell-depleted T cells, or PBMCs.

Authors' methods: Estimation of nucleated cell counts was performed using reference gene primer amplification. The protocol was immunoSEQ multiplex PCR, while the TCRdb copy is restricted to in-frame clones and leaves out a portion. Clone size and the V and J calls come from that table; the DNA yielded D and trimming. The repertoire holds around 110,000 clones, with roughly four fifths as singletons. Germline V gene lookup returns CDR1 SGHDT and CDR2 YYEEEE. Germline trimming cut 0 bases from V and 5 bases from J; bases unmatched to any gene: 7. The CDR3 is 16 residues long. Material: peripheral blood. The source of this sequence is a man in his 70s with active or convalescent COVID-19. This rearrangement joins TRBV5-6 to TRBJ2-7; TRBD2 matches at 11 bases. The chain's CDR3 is CASSLEVAGGPDEQYF. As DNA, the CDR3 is TGTGCCAGCAGCTTGGAGGTAGCGGGAGGGCCCGACGAGCAGTACTTC.